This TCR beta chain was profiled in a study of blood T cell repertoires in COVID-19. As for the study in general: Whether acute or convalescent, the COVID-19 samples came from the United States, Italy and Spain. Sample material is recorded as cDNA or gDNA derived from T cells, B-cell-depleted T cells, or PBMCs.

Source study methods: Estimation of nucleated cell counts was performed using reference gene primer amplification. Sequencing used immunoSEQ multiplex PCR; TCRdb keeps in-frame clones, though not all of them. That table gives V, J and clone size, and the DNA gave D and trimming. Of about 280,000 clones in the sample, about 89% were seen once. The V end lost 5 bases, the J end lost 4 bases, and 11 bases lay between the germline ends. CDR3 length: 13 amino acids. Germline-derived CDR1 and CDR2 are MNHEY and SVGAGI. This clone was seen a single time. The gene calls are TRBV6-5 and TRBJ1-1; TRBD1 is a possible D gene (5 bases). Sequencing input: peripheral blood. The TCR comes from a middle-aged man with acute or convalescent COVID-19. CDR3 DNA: TGTGCCAGCAGTCCTGACAGTCCCACTGAAGCTTTCTTT. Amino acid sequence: CASSPDSPTEAFF.